Following are 9 T cell receptor beta chains from one sample sequenced in a study of beta chain features in type 1 diabetes. cDNA synthesis used the whole RNA isolate, giving expressed TCRB sequences. TCRdb's copy holds only in-frame clones and misses some; the assay was immunoSEQ multiplex PCR. The sample holds some 400,000 clones, about 16% seen once. The sequenced sample consisted of naive CD4+ T cells from blood. All receptors come from a woman under 30 in good health.

This clone appeared a few times. The chain carries TRBV7-9 and TRBJ2-3, with 14 bases matching TRBD2. The CDR3 spans 18 residues. Germline lookup yields CDR1 SEHNR and CDR2 FQNEAQ (reference sequence). Germline trimming cut 5 bases from V and 6 bases from J; bases unmatched to any gene: 13. CDR3 sequence (DNA): TGTGCCAGCAGCCTCCCGCCGTCGACTAGCGGGAGGGCCGATACGCAGTATTTT. Its translation: CASSLPPSTSGRADTQYF.

This clone came up a few times. The V and J genes are TRBV28 and TRBJ2-2; 7 positions agree with TRBD2. Germline V CDR1 and CDR2: MDHEN, SYDVKM. The CDR3 spans 13 residues. Unmatched junction bases numbered 3, after V lost 7 bases and J lost 4 bases. The CDR3 spells CASKREVTGELFF. CDR3 bases: TGTGCCAGCAAACGGGAGGTCACCGGGGAGCTGTTTTTT. Full variable domain (rest looked up from reference TRBV28 and TRBJ2-2): DVKVTQSSRYLVKRTGEKVFLECVQDMDHENMFWYRQDPGLGLRLIYFSYDVKMKEKGDIPEGYSVSREKKERFSLILESASTNQTSMYLCASKREVTGELFFGEGSRLTVL.

This clone has just a few counts. The rearrangement uses TRBV29-1 and TRBJ1-2, with D possibly TRBD1 on 6 matching bases. Germline V gives CDR1 SQVTM, CDR2 ANQGSEA. Trimming stripped 8 bases from V and 1 base from J, with 8 bases between. The CDR3 loop spans 11 amino acids. The CDR3 reads CSTGSNYGYTF. CDR3 bases: TGCAGCACAGGGAGTAACTATGGCTACACCTTC.

V gene TRBV18 combines with J gene TRBJ1-1; 11 nucleotides agree with TRBD1. The J segment lost 2 bases and the V segment lost 3 bases, leaving 8 bases of the junction unmatched. The CDR3 runs to 17 residues. Germline assignment: CDR1 KGHSH and CDR2 LQKENI. CDR3 nucleotide sequence: TGTGCCAGCTCACCGTCACTGGACAGGGGGCCCAACACTGAAGCTTTCTTT. Protein sequence: CASSPSLDRGPNTEAFF.

This clone was counted only a few times. J is TRBJ2-2 and V is TRBV15; possible D gene TRBD1, 7 bases. CDR1 and CDR2 from the germline V gene are LNHNV and YYDKDF (reference sequence). CDR3 length equals 15 residues. Trimming took 6 bases from V and 0 from J, leaving 11 bases between them. The CDR3 DNA reads as TGTGCCACCAGGGCAGGGGGGCCGAACACCGGGGAGCTGTTTTTT. Residues: CATRAGGPNTGELFF.

This clone has only a few counts. CDR3 protein: CASSAYYEQYF. DNA for the CDR3: TGTGCCAGCAGCGCCTACTACGAGCAGTACTTC. V gene TRBV13 combines with J gene TRBJ2-7; D remains unclear. CDR1 is PRHDT and CDR2 is FYEKMQ in the germline V gene (reference sequence). The CDR3 consists of 11 residues. V gave up 5 bases and J gave up 3 bases, with 5 bases separating them.

Only a few counts were recorded for this clone. The V and J genes are TRBV4-1 and TRBJ2-1; D is unresolved. The V end was cut by 0 bases, the J end by 10 bases, with 4 bases between. The CDR3 consists of 11 residues. Per the germline V gene, CDR1 is MGHRA and CDR2 is YSYEKL. CDR3 DNA sequence: TGCGCCAGCAGCCAAGATTCGGAGCAGTTCTTC. Amino acid sequence: CASSQDSEQFF.

The table lists this clone with a few counts. This chain links TRBV5-4 with TRBJ2-1, with TRBD1 matching 9 bases. CDR1 is SGHNT and CDR2 is YYREEE in the germline V gene (reference sequence). The CDR3 sequence is 14 residues long. Unmatched junction bases numbered 6, after V lost 4 bases and J lost 7 bases. In nucleotides, the CDR3 is TGTGCCAGCAGCGCGAGGACAGGGGAGAATGAGCAGTTCTTC. This translates into CASSARTGENEQFF.

This chain uses TRBV7-9 with TRBJ2-1; possibly TRBD1 for D (5 bases). V was clipped by 3 bases and J by 9 bases, with 6 bases between them. The CDR3 runs 11 residues. CDR1 is SEHNR, CDR2 FQNEAQ, per germline (reference sequence). The CDR3 protein is CASSFQGEQFF. CDR3 nucleotides: TGTGCCAGCAGCTTCCAGGGTGAGCAGTTCTTC.